Each of the 30 T cell receptor beta chains below was sequenced from the same sample in a study of CD8 T cells in Susac syndrome. Random hexamers were used to reverse transcribe the RNA input (about 0.45 to 1 ug). One entry per CDR3 protein, called by TCRdb with MiXCR from the immunoSEQ multiplex PCR reads. The table lists some 77,000 distinct CDR3 sequences, about 93% of them singletons, with roughly 0.56% in the top ten. The sequenced sample consisted of CD4+ T cells from PBMCs. These receptors all stem from a human donor with Susac syndrome.

V usage is TRBV12-3 or TRBV12-4 and J usage is TRBJ1-1; TRBD1 agrees at 8 bases. This CDR3 has 16 residues. V lost 3 bases to trimming and J lost 3 bases; unmatched junction nucleotides: 9. CDR3 DNA sequence: TGTGCCAGCAGTTTCAACAGGGGGATTTCGTACACTGAAGCTTTCTTT. This codes for CASSFNRGISYTEAFF.

This clonotype appeared once. The genes are TRBV7-2 and TRBJ2-3; tentative D call: TRBD1 (5 bases). CDR1 and CDR2 from the germline V gene are SGHTA and FQGNSA. The CDR3 covers 18 residues. Trimming removed 2 bases at V and 3 bases at J, with 21 bases between. CDR3 in amino acids: CASSLSSQAQPGTDTQYF. The DNA for the CDR3 is TGTGCCAGCAGCTTAAGCTCACAGGCCCAGCCTGGGACAGATACGCAGTATTTT.

The rearrangement joins TRBV5-4 to TRBJ2-1; 7 bases agree with TRBD2. This CDR3 comprises 18 residues. The V segment lost 0 bases and the J segment 9 bases; nucleotides outside the gene matches: 18. CDR1 is SGHNT and CDR2 is YYREEE in the germline V gene (reference sequence). The CDR3 loop reads CASSLGLRGGGSFAEQFF. The CDR3 coding sequence is TGTGCCAGCAGCTTGGGTTTGAGGGGCGGGGGAAGTTTTGCTGAGCAGTTCTTC.

The chain recombines TRBV6-1 with TRBJ2-7; D may be TRBD2 (7 bases). Trimming cost V 1 base and J 0 bases, with 10 bases left between them. Germline CDR1 reads MNHNS; CDR2 reads SASEGT. This CDR3 has 15 residues. The DNA of the CDR3 is TGTGCCAGCAGTGAAGGGGCGGGGGCCTCCTACGAGCAGTACTTC. Protein product: CASSEGAGASYEQYF.

This chain uses TRBV23-1 with TRBJ2-3, with D tentatively TRBD2 (5 bases). TRBV23-1 is recorded as an ORF, its role being uncertain. This CDR3 is built from 14 residues. The ends were cut back, 7 bases at V and 0 bases at J, with 11 bases in the middle. The chain's CDR3 is CASTPGVSTDTQYF. The CDR3 DNA reads TGCGCCAGCACACCCGGGGTGAGCACAGATACGCAGTATTTT.

J is TRBJ2-2 and V is TRBV6-2 or TRBV6-3; 13 positions match TRBD2. V lost 10 bases to trimming and J lost 4 bases; unmatched junction nucleotides: 3. Germline values: CDR1 MNHEY, CDR2 SVGEGT. The CDR3 covers 14 residues. This CDR3 reads CATRTSGSTGELFF. The DNA of the CDR3 is TGTGCCACGCGGACTAGCGGGAGCACCGGGGAGCTGTTTTTT.

The J gene is TRBJ1-5, the V gene TRBV7-8; D possibly corresponds to TRBD1 (5 bases). V lost 0 bases and J lost 2, with 8 bases in between. The V gene's germline CDR1 is SGHVS and CDR2 FQNEAQ. This CDR3 is built from 15 residues. CDR3 residues: CASSLARVGNQPQHF. CDR3 sequence (DNA): TGTGCCAGCAGCTTAGCCAGGGTTGGCAATCAGCCCCAGCATTTT.

The V and J genes are TRBV7-2 and TRBJ2-5, with 8 bases fitting TRBD2. Per the germline V gene, CDR1 is SGHTA and CDR2 is FQGNSA. V lost 3 bases and J lost 5; bases outside the gene matches: 5. The CDR3 extends over 14 amino acids. Written as DNA, the CDR3 is TGTGCCAGCAGCTTGGGACTAGAGAGGGAGACCCAGTACTTC. Its translation is CASSLGLERETQYF.

This clonotype appeared a single time. The chain carries TRBV6-1 and TRBJ1-2; 7 bases agree with TRBD1. CDR3 size: 18 residues. Germline V gene sequence: CDR1 MNHNS, CDR2 SASEGT. Trimming removed 6 bases from V and 2 bases from J; junction bases left unmatched: 18. Here the CDR3 reads CASRRLSSGGAINYGYTF. The CDR3 DNA sequence: TGTGCCAGCAGACGGTTATCCTCAGGGGGGGCGATAAACTATGGCTACACCTTC.

The genes are TRBV20-1 and TRBJ2-7, with D unresolved. The length of the CDR3 is 11 residues. V lost 3 bases and J lost 9, with 12 bases in between. Looked up from germline, CDR1 is DFQATT and CDR2 is SNEGSKA (reference sequence). The CDR3 nucleotides are TGCAGTGCTAGCTATCTCCCGGCGCAGTACTTC. Residues: CSASYLPAQYF.

This sequence joins TRBV7-2 and TRBJ2-3; 7 positions match TRBD1. The CDR3 extends over 15 amino acids. With 5 bases clipped from V and 2 bases from J, the junction kept 7 bases outside the gene matches. Looked up from germline, CDR1 is SGHTA and CDR2 is FQGNSA. The CDR3 sequence: CASSQGTVSTDTQYF. DNA for the CDR3: TGTGCCAGCAGCCAGGGGACAGTCTCCACAGATACGCAGTATTTT.

The chain uses TRBV6-2 or TRBV6-3 and TRBJ2-1, with TRBD2 identical over 8 bases. The CDR3 consists of 15 residues. Germline CDR1 is MNHEY and CDR2 is SVGEGT. The J segment lost 4 bases and the V segment lost 6 bases, leaving 8 bases of the junction unmatched. The CDR3 here is CASSPREGIYNEQFF. DNA for the CDR3: TGTGCCAGCAGCCCCCGGGAGGGAATTTACAATGAGCAGTTCTTC.

The rearrangement uses TRBV9 and TRBJ1-1, with D unclear. CDR3 length equals 14 residues. CDR1 and CDR2 from the germline V gene are SGDLS and YYNGEE. V lost 0 bases and J 0 bases, leaving 6 bases between the germline ends. The CDR3 sequence: CASSVGAVNTEAFF. The CDR3, as DNA: TGTGCCAGCAGCGTAGGTGCGGTGAACACTGAAGCTTTCTTT.

The rearrangement uses TRBV12-3 or TRBV12-4 and TRBJ2-5; TRBD2 might be the D (5 bases). CDR3 size: 16 residues. Trimming pared 1 base from V and 2 bases from J, leaving 14 bases between. CDR3: CASSLGGREVQETQYF. CDR3 bases: TGTGCCAGCAGTTTAGGAGGACGGGAAGTTCAAGAGACCCAGTACTTC.

This rearrangement joins TRBV28 to TRBJ2-7, with 7 bases matching TRBD1. In germline, CDR1 is MDHEN, CDR2 SYDVKM. The CDR3 is 14 amino acids. The V and J ends lost 5 bases and 4 bases, in that order; junction bases with no gene match: 8. The CDR3 DNA is TGTGCCAGCAGTCCGACAGGGTTACGGTACGAGCAGTACTTC. It specifies CASSPTGLRYEQYF.

The chain recombines TRBV5-1 with TRBJ1-5; D gene ambiguous. Germline-derived CDR1 and CDR2 are SGHRS and YFSETQ. This CDR3 is built from 15 residues. V was clipped by 3 bases and J by 0 bases, with 10 bases between them. The CDR3 DNA sequence: TGCGCCAGCAGCTCCAGACCAGATAGCAATCAGCCCCAGCATTTT. Amino acid sequence: CASSSRPDSNQPQHF.

The table lists this clonotype with a few counts. The chain employs TRBV5-5 and TRBJ1-1; D unresolved. In germline, CDR1 is SGHKS, CDR2 YYEKEE (reference sequence). The CDR3 loop spans 13 amino acids. V was cut by 2 bases and J by 2 bases, with 7 bases left in between. This chain's CDR3 is CASSLRVNTEAFF. The CDR3 DNA sequence: TGTGCCAGCAGCTTACGAGTTAACACTGAAGCTTTCTTT.

The chain carries TRBV7-3 and TRBJ2-3; TRBD2 aligns across 8 bases. Germline V gives CDR1 SGHTA, CDR2 FQGTGA. The CDR3 has 15 amino acids. The J segment lost 3 bases and the V segment lost 0 bases, leaving 2 bases of the junction unmatched. In DNA, the CDR3 is TGTGCCAGCAGCTTAACAGCGGGAGTTACAGATACGCAGTATTTT. This codes for CASSLTAGVTDTQYF.

V is TRBV5-1 and J is TRBJ2-7, with 7 bases identical to TRBD1. The V segment lost 0 bases and the J segment 3 bases; nucleotides outside the gene matches: 9. From germline, CDR1 is SGHRS and CDR2 YFSETQ. CDR3 size: 16 residues. The CDR3 nucleotides are TGCGCCAGCAGCTTGGGATTAGGGGACAGCTTCTACGAGCAGTACTTC. It codes for CASSLGLGDSFYEQYF.

This clonotype was seen just once. This chain connects TRBV7-2 to TRBJ2-5; 7 positions agree with TRBD2. With V trimmed by 5 bases and J by 3 bases, 6 bases remained unmatched. The CDR3 contains 14 residues. CDR1 is SGHTA, CDR2 FQGNSA, per germline. CDR3 coding DNA: TGTGCCAGCAGCCGTAGCCTAGCGGAAGAGACCCAGTACTTC. It codes for CASSRSLAEETQYF.

The chain has TRBV7-9 and TRBJ1-2; the D is unclear. CDR1 SEHNR and CDR2 FQNEAQ come from the germline V gene (reference sequence). The CDR3 covers 14 residues. V was cut by 5 bases and J by 7 bases, with 17 bases left in between. The CDR3 region has the DNA TGTGCCAGCAGCCTCGACCTCCTCGGGAGTGGCTACACCTTC. The encoded protein is CASSLDLLGSGYTF.

The V and J genes are TRBV10-3 and TRBJ1-4; possible D gene TRBD1, 6 bases. The CDR3 runs to 14 residues. Germline CDR1 ENHRY, CDR2 SYGVKD. V was cut by 5 bases and J by 7 bases, with 14 bases left in between. The CDR3 spells CAISRDTIGEKLFF. The CDR3 DNA reads as TGTGCCATCAGTCGGGACACCATCGGTGAAAAACTGTTTTTT.

V is TRBV6-5 and J is TRBJ2-1, with TRBD1 matching 11 bases. V trimming: 6 bases; J trimming: 4 bases; junction bases outside the gene matches: 5. In germline, CDR1 is MNHEY, CDR2 SVGAGI. CDR3 size: 15 residues. CDR3 sequence: CASSRGQGAYNEQFF. As DNA, the CDR3 is TGTGCCAGCAGCCGTGGACAGGGGGCTTACAATGAGCAGTTCTTC.

The J gene is TRBJ2-3, the V gene TRBV7-2; D is unclear. The V end lost 4 bases, the J end lost 5 bases, and 10 bases lay between the germline ends. Germline assignment: CDR1 SGHTA and CDR2 FQGNSA. The CDR3 loop spans 13 amino acids. CDR3: CASSSTVVDTQYF. CDR3 DNA sequence: TGTGCCAGCAGCTCCACAGTTGTAGATACGCAGTATTTT. The full variable domain, in which reference TRBV7-2 and TRBJ2-3 provide the parts outside the CDR3, is GAGVSQSPSNKVTEKGKDVELRCDPISGHTALYWYRQSLGQGLEFLIYFQGNSAPDKSGLPSDRFSAERTGGSVSTLTIQRTQQEDSAVYLCASSSTVVDTQYFGPGTRLTVL.

The genes are TRBV3-1 and TRBJ1-2, with D unresolved. Germline values: CDR1 LGHDT, CDR2 YNNKEL (reference sequence). The ends were cut back, 1 base at V and 4 bases at J, with 7 bases in the middle. CDR3 length: 13 amino acids. The CDR3 sequence: CASSQAEGYGYTF. The CDR3 region has the DNA TGTGCCAGCAGCCAAGCGGAGGGCTATGGCTACACCTTC.

J is TRBJ2-5 and V is TRBV20-1; the match to TRBD2 covers 11 bases. The CDR3 covers 13 residues. The germline V gene has CDR1 DFQATT and CDR2 SNEGSKA (reference sequence). V lost 1 base to trimming and J lost 11 bases; unmatched junction nucleotides: 6. The CDR3 region has the DNA TGCAGTGCTAGAGTTAGTAGCGGGGGGGCTCAGTACTTC. Its protein product is CSARVSSGGAQYF.

This clonotype was counted once. V and J are TRBV7-2 and TRBJ2-3; TRBD2 matches 11 bases. V lost 5 bases and J lost 4; bases outside the gene matches: 14. The CDR3 sequence is 18 residues long. Germline loops: CDR1 SGHTA, CDR2 FQGNSA. The CDR3 DNA sequence: TGTGCCAGCAGCCCAAGCCGACTAGCGGGGCGGGCAGCAGATACGCAGTATTTT. Its protein product is CASSPSRLAGRAADTQYF.

The chain joins TRBV18 to TRBJ2-4; D unresolved. Trimming stripped 8 bases from V and 0 bases from J, with 11 bases between. Germline lookup yields CDR1 KGHSH and CDR2 LQKENI. CDR3 length: 14 amino acids. The CDR3 DNA reads TGTGCCAGCGGGGTTGATCTAGCCAAAAACATTCAGTACTTC. Amino acids: CASGVDLAKNIQYF. The whole variable domain, remainder taken from reference TRBV18 and TRBJ2-4, is NAGVMQNPRHLVRRRGQEARLRCSPMKGHSHVYWYRQLPEEGLKFMVYLQKENIIDESGMPKERFSAEFPKEGPSILRIQQVVRGDSAAYFCASGVDLAKNIQYFGAGTRLSVL.

The count of this clonotype is one. The chain links TRBV21-1 to TRBJ2-7; the D call TRBD2 from the table was never checked on the DNA. TRBV21-1 is shown as a pseudogene. This CDR3 comprises 15 residues. CDR3 sequence (DNA): TGTGCCAGCAGCACTAAGCGGGAGGGCCCGTACGAGCAGTACTTC. This encodes CASSTKREGPYEQYF.

The V call is TRBV30, the J call TRBJ1-3; perhaps TRBD1 as D (5 bases). This CDR3 has 15 amino acids. Trimming cost V 3 bases and J 1 base, with 13 bases left between them. Germline V gives CDR1 GTSNPN, CDR2 SVGIG (reference sequence). The CDR3 spells CAWSFGAASGNTIYF. For the CDR3, the DNA is TGTGCCTGGAGCTTCGGGGCAGCGTCTGGAAACACCATATATTTT.